The next 2 T cell receptor beta chains were all read from a single sample in a study of post-analysis software for immune sequencing data. Study-level points and caveats: Elevated frequency relative to controls characterized several TRBV segments in patients, TRBV5-6, TRBV5-1 and TRBV20-1 among them.

Included in the TCR beta cDNA libraries were unique molecular identifiers. From the PCR reads, TCRdb called clonotypes with MiXCR, one entry per CDR3 protein. The data hold 700,000 to 900,000 distinct CDR3 sequences, with around 42% observed a single time. Their cognate antigens are unknown. The sample comprised blood. The receptor source for this set is a girl aged 10 to 17 with multiple sclerosis.

The V and J genes are TRBV29-1 and TRBJ2-7, with 7 bases matching TRBD1. This CDR3 is 12 amino acids long. V lost 4 bases to trimming and J lost 2 bases; unmatched junction nucleotides: 2. The germline CDR1 and CDR2 sequences are SQVTM and ANQGSEA. This CDR3 is CSVADRTYEQYF. CDR3 DNA sequence: TGCAGCGTTGCGGACAGGACCTACGAGCAGTACTTC.

This chain links TRBV7-8 with TRBJ2-4; D could derive from TRBD1 or TRBD2 (5 bases each). The J call may not be correct, given that the DNA end is closer to TRBJ2-7. From germline, CDR1 is SGHVS and CDR2 FQNEAQ. The CDR3 is 16 amino acids. CDR3 in DNA: TGTGCCAGCAGCTTAGCTCCCGGGACGGATGAATACGAGCAGTACTTC. Its translation is CASSLAPGTDEYEQYF.